These T cell receptor beta chains were read from a single sample in a study of CD8 T cells in Susac syndrome. TCRdb fed the immunoSEQ multiplex PCR reads into MiXCR, producing one record per CDR3 protein. The sample records about 240,000 distinct CDR3 sequences, roughly 95% being singletons. The source material was CD4+ T cells from PBMCs. These receptors all stem from a human donor with Susac syndrome. Each CDR3 is given with its conserved first and last residue. Each record gives: V gene, clone size, J gene, D gene, CDR3 protein, CDR3 DNA. A D gene is named only where the DNA matches it firmly. Size values are once, few and many counts, or a class for expanded clones, and some rows have none.

TRBV28	NA	TRBJ1-2	NA	CASSTTGYGYTF	TGTGCCAGCTCTACTACAGGCTATGGCTACACCTTC
TRBV5-1	NA	TRBJ1-1	NA	CASSLVASTNTEAFF	TGCGCCAGCAGCTTGGTGGCGTCAACGAACACTGAAGCTTTCTTT
TRBV20-1	NA	TRBJ2-7	TRBD2	CSAILADHSYEQYF	TGCAGTGCAATTCTAGCGGACCACTCCTACGAGCAGTACTTC
TRBV11-2	NA	TRBJ2-1	NA	CASSLIGGSYNEQFF	TGTGCCAGCAGCTTAATCGGCGGATCCTACAATGAGCAGTTCTTC
TRBV5-1	NA	TRBJ2-7	NA	CASSSPDIFPYEQYF	TGCGCCAGCAGCTCCCCGGACATCTTTCCCTACGAGCAGTACTTC
TRBV11-1	NA	TRBJ2-7	NA	CASSPTSAAGYYEQYF	TGTGCCAGCAGCCCTACTTCAGCCGCGGGTTACTACGAGCAGTACTTC
TRBV29-1	NA	TRBJ2-7	TRBD2	CSALSGSRSYEQYF	TGCAGCGCCCTTAGCGGGTCCAGGTCCTACGAGCAGTACTTC
TRBV30	once	TRBJ2-5	NA	CAWRWGEIYNREETQYF	TGTGCCTGGCGTTGGGGGGAAATATATAACCGGGAAGAGACCCAGTACTTC
TRBV12-3/TRBV12-4	NA	TRBJ2-7	TRBD2	CASTLGTSGRVYEQYF	TGTGCCAGCACCCTCGGGACTAGCGGGAGGGTATACGAGCAGTACTTC
TRBV14	NA	TRBJ2-7	NA	CASSRRSEAVREQYF	TGTGCCAGCAGCCGACGTAGCGAAGCGGTTCGCGAGCAGTACTTC
TRBV12-5	once	TRBJ1-2	NA	CASGASGDPGGYTF	TGTGCTAGTGGTGCCTCAGGGGATCCGGGAGGCTACACCTTC
TRBV28	NA	TRBJ2-5	TRBD2	CASGASGRGGETQYF	TGTGCCAGCGGGGCTAGCGGGAGAGGGGGAGAGACCCAGTACTTC
TRBV9	NA	TRBJ2-5	NA	CASSVAPSKRETQYF	TGTGCCAGCAGCGTAGCTCCCAGTAAAAGAGAGACCCAGTACTTC
TRBV5-4	NA	TRBJ2-1	NA	CASSLGPESGNEQFF	TGTGCCAGCAGCTTGGGCCCGGAAAGCGGCAATGAGCAGTTCTTC
TRBV5-1	NA	TRBJ1-1	NA	CASSLSPGADTEAFF	TGCGCCAGCAGCTTGTCCCCGGGCGCGGACACTGAAGCTTTCTTT
TRBV30	NA	TRBJ2-1	NA	CAWSVGSGPADEQFF	TGTGCCTGGAGTGTTGGGAGCGGGCCGGCGGATGAGCAGTTCTTC
TRBV4-2	NA	TRBJ2-1	TRBD2	CASSQGAGLAAGNEQFF	TGTGCCAGCAGCCAAGGGGCCGGACTAGCGGCGGGCAATGAGCAGTTCTTC
TRBV29-1	NA	TRBJ2-1	NA	CSVEDTGMGNEQFF	TGCAGCGTTGAAGATACCGGGATGGGCAATGAGCAGTTCTTC
TRBV21-1	NA	TRBJ2-7	NA	CASSKGRGPRVSYEQYF	TGTGCCAGCAGCAAAGGTAGGGGACCGCGAGTCTCCTACGAGCAGTACTTC
TRBV3-1	NA	TRBJ1-1	NA	CASSPLSQGLDTEAFF	TGTGCCAGCAGCCCCCTCAGTCAGGGGCTTGACACTGAAGCTTTCTTT
TRBV12-3/TRBV12-4	NA	TRBJ1-3	TRBD1	CASRSTGAGNTIYF	TGTGCCAGCAGGTCGACAGGGGCTGGAAACACCATATATTTT
TRBV7-2	NA	TRBJ2-7	NA	CASSLEGAPNEQYF	TGTGCCAGCAGCTTAGAAGGGGCCCCTAACGAGCAGTACTTC
TRBV27	NA	TRBJ2-5	TRBD2	CASSSQAGGKRIQYF	TGTGCCAGCAGTTCACAAGCGGGAGGGAAGAGAATCCAGTACTTC
TRBV28	NA	TRBJ1-5	NA	CASSSLDGENQPQHF	TGTGCCAGCAGTTCCCTGGACGGAGAAAATCAGCCCCAGCATTTT
TRBV29-1	NA	TRBJ2-7	NA	CSGGLTSYEQYF	TGCAGCGGTGGACTTACTTCCTACGAGCAGTACTTC
TRBV18	NA	TRBJ2-7	NA	CASSRNRAHEQYF	TGTGCCAGCTCACGGAACAGGGCCCACGAGCAGTACTTC
TRBV12-3/TRBV12-4	NA	TRBJ1-2	NA	CASSLSSGHTF	TGTGCCAGCAGTTTATCGTCGGGGCACACCTTC
TRBV28	NA	TRBJ2-3	TRBD2	CASRWTSGHTQYF	TGTGCCAGCAGGTGGACTAGCGGTCATACGCAGTATTTT
TRBV7-6	NA	TRBJ2-7	TRBD2	CASSLRSGGREQYF	TGTGCCAGCAGCTTAAGGTCGGGAGGACGGGAGCAGTACTTC
TRBV5-1	NA	TRBJ2-1	TRBD2	CASSPSTSGRVSYNEQFF	TGCGCCAGCAGCCCCTCGACTAGCGGGAGGGTTTCCTACAATGAGCAGTTCTTC
TRBV3-1	once	TRBJ1-2	NA	CASSFNPTGNQGYTF	TGTGCCAGCAGCTTTAACCCAACAGGAAATCAAGGCTACACCTTC
TRBV7-3	NA	TRBJ2-3	NA	CASSLNSGADTQYF	TGTGCCAGCAGCTTAAACTCGGGAGCAGATACGCAGTATTTT
TRBV29-1	NA	TRBJ1-1	TRBD1	CSVRTGVNTEAFF	TGCAGCGTTAGGACAGGGGTGAACACTGAAGCTTTCTTT
TRBV7-9	NA	TRBJ1-1	NA	CASHRTNTEAFF	TGTGCCAGCCATCGGACCAACACTGAAGCTTTCTTT
TRBV20-1	NA	TRBJ1-2	NA	CSARGERGFYGYTF	TGCAGTGCTAGGGGGGAACGTGGGTTCTATGGCTACACCTTC
TRBV27	NA	TRBJ2-7	TRBD1	CASKDSGTGPYEQYF	TGTGCCAGCAAAGACTCCGGGACAGGGCCCTACGAGCAGTACTTC
TRBV5-4	NA	TRBJ2-5	NA	CASSRARKETQYF	TGTGCCAGCAGCAGAGCAAGGAAAGAGACCCAGTACTTC
TRBV4-1	NA	TRBJ2-6	TRBD1	CASSQVPPGTGSSGANVLTF	TGCGCCAGCAGCCAAGTACCCCCTGGGACAGGGAGTTCGGGGGCCAACGTCCTGACTTTC
TRBV29-1	NA	TRBJ1-2	NA	CSVEQDGYTF	TGCAGCGTAGAACAGGATGGCTACACCTTC
TRBV10-2	NA	TRBJ2-1	NA	CASSESMGVHEQFF	TGCGCCAGCAGTGAGTCGATGGGGGTCCATGAGCAGTTCTTC
TRBV7-2	NA	TRBJ2-7	NA	CASSLGPEGYEQYF	TGTGCCAGCAGCTTAGGGCCAGAAGGCTACGAGCAGTACTTC
TRBV4-1	NA	TRBJ2-7	TRBD2	CASSQDPGLAGTYEQYF	TGCGCCAGCAGCCAGGACCCGGGACTAGCGGGAACGTACGAGCAGTACTTC
TRBV6-2/TRBV6-3	NA	TRBJ2-3	TRBD1	CASSRGQRTDTQYF	TGTGCCAGCAGCCGGGGACAGCGCACAGATACGCAGTATTTT
TRBV1	NA	TRBJ2-7	NA	CTSSYESYEQYF	TGCACCAGCAGCTACGAATCCTACGAGCAGTACTTC
TRBV7-2	NA	TRBJ1-2	TRBD1	CASSRHGGTDENGYTF	TGTGCCAGCAGCCGCCACGGGGGGACAGATGAAAACGGCTACACCTTC
TRBV6-1	NA	TRBJ2-7	TRBD2	CASSRTSGRRSSYEQYF	TGTGCCAGCAGTAGGACTAGCGGGAGGAGGAGCTCCTACGAGCAGTACTTC
TRBV9	NA	TRBJ2-7	TRBD2	CASSVGGAGGYEQYF	TGTGCCAGCAGCGTAGGAGGAGCGGGAGGCTACGAGCAGTACTTC
TRBV20-1	once	TRBJ1-4	NA	CSASRSGNEKLFF	TGCAGTGCTAGTAGGTCAGGGAATGAAAAACTGTTTTTT
TRBV6-5	NA	TRBJ2-6	NA	CASSYSSSNSGANVLTF	TGTGCCAGCAGTTACTCGAGTAGTAACTCTGGGGCCAACGTCCTGACTTTC
TRBV20-1	NA	TRBJ1-4	TRBD1	CSASKTGTGRLFF	TGCAGTGCTAGTAAGACCGGGACAGGGAGGCTGTTTTTT
TRBV29-1	NA	TRBJ1-2	TRBD1	CSVAGTGYSGYTF	TGCAGCGTCGCCGGGACAGGGTATAGTGGCTACACCTTC
TRBV28	once	TRBJ1-5	NA	CASRQVRDAGPQHF	TGTGCCAGCAGACAGGTCCGGGATGCTGGGCCCCAGCATTTT
TRBV30	NA	TRBJ1-5	NA	CAWSIGTGNQPQHF	TGTGCCTGGAGTATCGGGACGGGGAATCAGCCCCAGCATTTT
TRBV20-1	NA	TRBJ1-5	NA	CSARRGENQPQHF	TGCAGTGCCCGCAGGGGCGAGAATCAGCCCCAGCATTTT
TRBV10-3	NA	TRBJ2-3	TRBD1	CAISDAGTGADTQYF	TGTGCCATCAGTGATGCCGGGACAGGGGCAGATACGCAGTATTTT
TRBV29-1	NA	TRBJ2-6	NA	CSVYTLSGANVLTF	TGCAGCGTTTATACCCTCTCTGGGGCCAACGTCCTGACTTTC
TRBV7-9	once	TRBJ1-2	NA	CASSLVAGRYTF	TGTGCCAGCAGCTTAGTGGCCGGACGCTACACCTTC